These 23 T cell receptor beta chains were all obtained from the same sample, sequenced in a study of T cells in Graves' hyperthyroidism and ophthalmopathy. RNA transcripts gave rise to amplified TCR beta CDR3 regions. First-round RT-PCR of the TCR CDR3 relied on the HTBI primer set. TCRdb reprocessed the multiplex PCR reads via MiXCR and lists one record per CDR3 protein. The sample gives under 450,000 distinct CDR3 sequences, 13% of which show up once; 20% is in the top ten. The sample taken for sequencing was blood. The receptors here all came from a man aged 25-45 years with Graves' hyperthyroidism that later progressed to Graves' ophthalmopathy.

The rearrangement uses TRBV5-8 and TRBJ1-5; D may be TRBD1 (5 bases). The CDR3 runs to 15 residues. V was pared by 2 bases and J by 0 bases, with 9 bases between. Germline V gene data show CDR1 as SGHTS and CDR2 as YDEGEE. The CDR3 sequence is CASSFRGYSNQPQHF. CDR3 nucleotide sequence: TGTGCCAGCAGCTTTAGGGGATATAGCAATCAGCCCCAGCATTTT.

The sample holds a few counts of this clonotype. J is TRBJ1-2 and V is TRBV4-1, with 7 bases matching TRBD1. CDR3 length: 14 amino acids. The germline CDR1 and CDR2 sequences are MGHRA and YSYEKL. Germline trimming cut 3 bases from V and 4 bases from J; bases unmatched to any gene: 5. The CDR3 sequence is CASSHSTGSYGYTF. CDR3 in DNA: TGCGCCAGCAGCCACTCGACAGGGTCCTATGGCTACACCTTC.

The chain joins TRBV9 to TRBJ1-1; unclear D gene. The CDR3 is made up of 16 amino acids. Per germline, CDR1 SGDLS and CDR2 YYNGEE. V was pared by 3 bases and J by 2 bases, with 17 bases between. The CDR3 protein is CASSANHQRVNTEAFF. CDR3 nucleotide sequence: TGTGCCAGCAGCGCGAATCACCAAAGAGTTAACACTGAAGCTTTCTTT.

The CDR3 loop is CASSLGVNSNQPQHF. CDR3 nucleotide sequence: TGTGCCAGCAGTTTAGGGGTGAATAGCAATCAGCCCCAGCATTTT. The V and J genes are TRBV28 and TRBJ1-5; D is unclear. The ends were cut back, 2 bases at V and 0 bases at J, with 8 bases in the middle. Germline V lookup: CDR1 MDHEN, CDR2 SYDVKM. This CDR3 is built from 15 residues.

The CDR3 region has the DNA TGTGCCAGCTCACCAAGAGATGGCAGTGGAGGCGAGCAGTACTTC. This gives the protein CASSPRDGSGGEQYF. V and J are TRBV18 and TRBJ2-7; D is possibly TRBD2 (5 bases). The CDR3 totals 15 residues. Between the trimmed V and J ends, which lost 2 bases and 6 bases, there was a span of 17 bases. CDR1 is KGHSH and CDR2 is LQKENI in the germline V gene.

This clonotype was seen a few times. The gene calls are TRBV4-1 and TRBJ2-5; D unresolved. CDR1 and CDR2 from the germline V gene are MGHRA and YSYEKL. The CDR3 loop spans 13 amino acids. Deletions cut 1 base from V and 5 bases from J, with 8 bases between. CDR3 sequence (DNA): TGCGCCAGCAGCCAAGGTCCTAGGGAGACCCAGTACTTC. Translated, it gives CASSQGPRETQYF.

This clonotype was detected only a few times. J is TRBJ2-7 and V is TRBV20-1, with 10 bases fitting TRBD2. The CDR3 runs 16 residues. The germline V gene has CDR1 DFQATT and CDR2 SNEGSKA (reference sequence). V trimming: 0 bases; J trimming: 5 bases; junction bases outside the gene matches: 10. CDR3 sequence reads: CSARDSPAGGLDEQYF. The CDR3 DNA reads TGCAGTGCTAGAGATAGTCCAGCGGGGGGGCTGGACGAGCAGTACTTC.

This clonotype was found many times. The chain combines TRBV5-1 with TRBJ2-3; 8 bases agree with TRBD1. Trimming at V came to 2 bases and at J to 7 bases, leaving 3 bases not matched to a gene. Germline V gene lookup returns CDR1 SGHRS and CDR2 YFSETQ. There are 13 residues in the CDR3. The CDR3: CASSFGQGNTQYF. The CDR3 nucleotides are TGCGCCAGCAGCTTTGGACAGGGTAATACGCAGTATTTT. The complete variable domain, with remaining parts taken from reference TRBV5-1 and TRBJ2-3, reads KAGVTQTPRYLIKTRGQQVTLSCSPISGHRSVSWYQQTPGQGLQFLFEYFSETQRNKGNFPGRFSGRQFSNSRSEMNVSTLELGDSALYLCASSFGQGNTQYFGPGTRLTVL.

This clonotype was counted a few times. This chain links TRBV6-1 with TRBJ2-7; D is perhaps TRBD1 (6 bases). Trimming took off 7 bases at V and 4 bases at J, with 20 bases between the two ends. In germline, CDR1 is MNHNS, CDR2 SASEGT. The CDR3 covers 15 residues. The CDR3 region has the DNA TGTGCCAGCACTAAACCCAGGGGAAGAGGGTACGAGCAGTACTTC. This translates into CASTKPRGRGYEQYF.

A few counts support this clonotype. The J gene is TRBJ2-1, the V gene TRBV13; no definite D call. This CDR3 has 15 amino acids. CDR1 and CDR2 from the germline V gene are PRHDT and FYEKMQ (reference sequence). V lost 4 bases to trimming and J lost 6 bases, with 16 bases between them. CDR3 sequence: CASSSRTAGVNEQFF. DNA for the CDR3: TGTGCCAGCAGCTCTAGGACGGCCGGCGTCAATGAGCAGTTCTTC. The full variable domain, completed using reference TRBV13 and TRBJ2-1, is AAGVIQSPRHLIKEKRETATLKCYPIPRHDTVYWYQQGPGQDPQFLISFYEKMQSDKGSIPDRFSAQQFSDYHSELNMSSLELGDSALYFCASSSRTAGVNEQFFGPGTRLTVL.

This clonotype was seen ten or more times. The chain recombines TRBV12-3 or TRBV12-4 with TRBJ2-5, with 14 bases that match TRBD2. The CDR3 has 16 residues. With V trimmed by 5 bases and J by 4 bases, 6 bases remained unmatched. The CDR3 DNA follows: TGTGCCAGCAGTCAAGGGACTAGCGGGGGATCAGAGACCCAGTACTTC. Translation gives CASSQGTSGGSETQYF.

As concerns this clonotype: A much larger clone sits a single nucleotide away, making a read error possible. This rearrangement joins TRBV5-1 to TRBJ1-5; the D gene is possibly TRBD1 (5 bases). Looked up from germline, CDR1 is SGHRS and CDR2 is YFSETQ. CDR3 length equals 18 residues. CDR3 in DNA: TGCGCCAGCAGCTTGGGGCCAGGGCGGGGTATGAGCAATCAGCCCCATCATTTT. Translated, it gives CASSLGPGRGMSNQPHHF.

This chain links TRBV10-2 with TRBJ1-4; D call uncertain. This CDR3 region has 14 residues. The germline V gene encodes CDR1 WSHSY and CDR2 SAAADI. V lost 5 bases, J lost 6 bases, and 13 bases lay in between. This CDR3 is CASSRGGEDEKLFF. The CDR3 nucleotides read TGCGCCAGCAGTCGGGGAGGAGAGGATGAAAAACTGTTTTTT.

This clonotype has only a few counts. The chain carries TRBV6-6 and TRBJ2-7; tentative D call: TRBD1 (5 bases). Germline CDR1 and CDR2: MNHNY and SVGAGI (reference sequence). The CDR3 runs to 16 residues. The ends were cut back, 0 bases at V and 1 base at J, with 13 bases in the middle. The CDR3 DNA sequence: TGTGCCAGCAGTTACTCGGAAAGGGGTTTGTCCTACGAGCAGTACTTC. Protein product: CASSYSERGLSYEQYF.

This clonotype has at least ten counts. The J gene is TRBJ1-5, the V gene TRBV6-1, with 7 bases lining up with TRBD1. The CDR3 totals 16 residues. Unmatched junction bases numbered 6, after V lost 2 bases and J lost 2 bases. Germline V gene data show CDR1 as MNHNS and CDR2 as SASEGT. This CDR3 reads CASSESGTVGNQPQHF. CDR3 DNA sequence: TGTGCCAGCAGTGAATCGGGGACAGTTGGCAATCAGCCCCAGCATTTT.

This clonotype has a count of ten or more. CDR3 loop: CSARDGLAAYEQYF. The CDR3 nucleotides are TGCAGTGCTAGAGATGGACTAGCCGCCTACGAGCAGTACTTC. The chain carries TRBV20-1 and TRBJ2-7, with TRBD2 identical over 8 bases. CDR1 and CDR2 from the germline V gene are DFQATT and SNEGSKA (reference sequence). The length of the CDR3 is 14 residues. The junction had 3 bases not matched to a gene; V was cut back by 0 bases and J by 2 bases.

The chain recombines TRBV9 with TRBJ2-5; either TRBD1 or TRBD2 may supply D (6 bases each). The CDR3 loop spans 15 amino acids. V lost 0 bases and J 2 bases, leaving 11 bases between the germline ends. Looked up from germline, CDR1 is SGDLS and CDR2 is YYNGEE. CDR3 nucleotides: TGTGCCAGCAGCGTAGAGGGGGGATGGCAAGAGACCCAGTACTTC. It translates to CASSVEGGWQETQYF.

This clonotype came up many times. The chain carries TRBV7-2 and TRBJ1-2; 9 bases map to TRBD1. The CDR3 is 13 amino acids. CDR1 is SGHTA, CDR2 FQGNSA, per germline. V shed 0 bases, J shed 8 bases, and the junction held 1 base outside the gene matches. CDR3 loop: CASSLAGQGGYTF. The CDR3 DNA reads TGTGCCAGCAGCTTAGCGGGACAGGGAGGCTACACCTTC.

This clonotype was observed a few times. The CDR3 loop reads CASSLFPLLGPWGTEAFF. The CDR3 region has the DNA TGTGCCAGCAGCTTATTTCCTCTGCTGGGGCCCTGGGGCACTGAAGCTTTCTTT. The V gene is TRBV11-2, the J gene TRBJ1-1; TRBD1 might be the D (5 bases). The V end lost 2 bases, the J end lost 4 bases, and 23 bases lay between the germline ends. The CDR3 contains 18 residues. Germline CDR1 reads SGHAT; CDR2 reads FQNNGV.

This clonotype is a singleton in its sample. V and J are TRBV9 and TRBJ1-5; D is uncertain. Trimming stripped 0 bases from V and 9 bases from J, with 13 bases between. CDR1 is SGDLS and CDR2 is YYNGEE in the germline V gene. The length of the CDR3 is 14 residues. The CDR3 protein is CASSVEGDLGPQHF. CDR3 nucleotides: TGTGCCAGCAGCGTAGAGGGTGATTTAGGGCCCCAGCATTTT.

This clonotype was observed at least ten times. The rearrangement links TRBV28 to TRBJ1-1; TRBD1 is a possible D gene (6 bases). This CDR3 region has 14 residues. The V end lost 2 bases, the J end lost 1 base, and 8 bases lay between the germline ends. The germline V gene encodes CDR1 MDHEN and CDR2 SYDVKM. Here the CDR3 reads CASSLRGRNTEAFF. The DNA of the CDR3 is TGTGCCAGCAGTTTACGGGGGCGGAACACTGAAGCTTTCTTT.

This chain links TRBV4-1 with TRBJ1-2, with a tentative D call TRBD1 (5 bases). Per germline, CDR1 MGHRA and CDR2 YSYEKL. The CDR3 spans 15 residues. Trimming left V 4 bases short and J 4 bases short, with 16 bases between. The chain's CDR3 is CASSPQDAAIYGYTF. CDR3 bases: TGCGCCAGCAGCCCACAGGACGCAGCCATCTATGGCTACACCTTC.

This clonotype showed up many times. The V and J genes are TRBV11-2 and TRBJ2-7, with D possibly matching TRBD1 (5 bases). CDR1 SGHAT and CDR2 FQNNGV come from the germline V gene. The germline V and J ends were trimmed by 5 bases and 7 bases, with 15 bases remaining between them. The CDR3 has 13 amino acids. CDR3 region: CASSQNPGYEQYF. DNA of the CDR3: TGTGCCAGCAGCCAAAACCCAGGGTATGAGCAGTACTTC.